The 31 T cell receptor beta chains given below trace back to one sample, sequenced in a study of T cell responses to AZD1222 COVID-19 vaccine. The assay was immunoSEQ multiplex PCR, and TCRdb's table has in-frame clones only and misses some. This table holds 150,000 or so clones, 92% found once. Here the sequenced sample was peripheral blood, taken 28 days after the second AZD1222 dose. The receptor source for this set is an adult who received the AZD1222 COVID-19 vaccine.

This clone was recorded once. J is TRBJ2-2 and V is TRBV19, with TRBD1 matching over 9 bases. V lost 9 bases to trimming and J lost 0 bases; unmatched junction nucleotides: 2. This CDR3 has 14 amino acids. Per germline, CDR1 LNHDA and CDR2 SQIVND (reference sequence). The CDR3 loop reads CASRDRANTGELFF. Written as DNA, the CDR3 is TGTGCCAGCCGGGACAGGGCGAACACCGGGGAGCTGTTTTTT.

This chain links TRBV27 with TRBJ1-6, with D possibly matching TRBD1 (5 bases). The ends were cut back, 3 bases at V and 7 bases at J, with 13 bases in the middle. Germline CDR1 reads MNHEY; CDR2 reads SMNVEV (reference sequence). This CDR3 is 15 amino acids long. The DNA of the CDR3 is TGTGCCAGCAGTTTGAATGACAGAAGAAATTCACCCCTCCACTTT. Its protein product is CASSLNDRRNSPLHF.

CDR3: CASSEFGYGYTF. CDR3 nucleotides: TGTGCCAGCAGTGAATTCGGCTATGGCTACACCTTC. This sequence joins TRBV6-1 and TRBJ1-2; D unresolved. The CDR3 length is 12 residues. Germline CDR1 reads MNHNS; CDR2 reads SASEGT. V lost 2 bases to trimming and J lost 4 bases, with 5 bases between them.

The chain uses TRBV11-2 and TRBJ1-3; D possibly corresponds to TRBD1 (6 bases). This CDR3 has 14 residues. Germline V gene data show CDR1 as SGHAT and CDR2 as FQNNGV. Trimming left V 8 bases short and J 0 bases short, with 11 bases between. The CDR3 is CASGSGASGNTIYF. The CDR3 coding sequence is TGTGCCAGCGGGTCAGGGGCCTCTGGAAACACCATATATTTT.

The rearrangement uses TRBV28 and TRBJ1-5; no clear D gene. The CDR3 is made up of 14 amino acids. Trimming took off 2 bases at V and 4 bases at J, with 9 bases between the two ends. CDR1 is MDHEN and CDR2 is SYDVKM in the germline V gene. The CDR3 sequence: CASSLGQINQPQHF. Written as DNA, the CDR3 is TGTGCCAGCAGTTTAGGGCAGATAAATCAGCCCCAGCATTTT.

The chain links TRBV29-1 to TRBJ2-1; possibly TRBD2 for D (6 bases). Trimming shortened V by 7 bases and J by 6 bases, and 19 bases separated the two germline ends. The CDR3 totals 14 residues. Per the germline V gene, CDR1 is SQVTM and CDR2 is ANQGSEA. Written as DNA, the CDR3 is TGCAGCGGAACCGGGGGACCAGCCCGCAATGAGCAGTTCTTC. Translated, it gives CSGTGGPARNEQFF.

The V and J genes are TRBV2 and TRBJ2-5; 9 bases agree with TRBD2. CDR3 length: 13 residues. Per the germline V gene, CDR1 is SNHLY and CDR2 is FYNNEI. With V trimmed by 6 bases and J by 5 bases, 4 bases remained unmatched. CDR3 in amino acids: CASSKREVETQYF. CDR3 nucleotide sequence: TGTGCCAGCAGCAAGCGGGAGGTGGAGACCCAGTACTTC.

The chain links TRBV5-5 to TRBJ2-5; no reliable D call. V dropped 0 bases and J dropped 0 bases, with 6 bases sitting between them. Germline CDR1 is SGHKS and CDR2 is YYEKEE (reference sequence). CDR3 size: 14 residues. CDR3 in amino acids: CASSLVADQETQYF. In DNA, the CDR3 is TGTGCCAGCAGCTTGGTGGCAGACCAAGAGACCCAGTACTTC.

V gene TRBV15 combines with J gene TRBJ2-7; TRBD1 matches at 9 bases. V lost 5 bases and J lost 5; bases outside the gene matches: 10. The CDR3 covers 15 residues. Germline V CDR1 and CDR2: LNHNV, YYDKDF (reference sequence). CDR3 sequence reads: CATSYPGTGSHEQYF. The CDR3 region has the DNA TGTGCCACCAGCTATCCCGGGACAGGGAGCCACGAGCAGTACTTC.

The chain recombines TRBV28 with TRBJ2-1; 9 positions agree with TRBD2. The CDR3 length is 19 residues. CDR1 and CDR2 (germline): MDHEN, SYDVKM. With V trimmed by 5 bases and J by 4 bases, 18 bases remained unmatched. The CDR3 reads CASSPTTVAGVGAYNEQFF. DNA for the CDR3: TGTGCCAGCAGTCCTACTACAGTAGCGGGAGTAGGAGCATACAATGAGCAGTTCTTC.

This chain joins TRBV30 and TRBJ1-5, with TRBD1 as a possible D gene (5 bases). V dropped 4 bases and J dropped 4 bases, with 17 bases sitting between them. The CDR3 contains 15 residues. CDR1 and CDR2 from the germline V gene are GTSNPN and SVGIG (reference sequence). CDR3 DNA sequence: TGTGCCTGGAACCCGGGTTCTGGGGGAAATCAGCCCCAGCATTTT. Protein: CAWNPGSGGNQPQHF.

This clone was seen once. The V call is TRBV21-1, the J call TRBJ1-1; the DNA was not compared with TRBD1, the D call given in the table. TRBV21-1 is a pseudogene locus. This CDR3 comprises 17 residues. The CDR3 region is CASSPQSPGQGTNEAFF. DNA of the CDR3: TGTGCCAGCAGCCCGCAATCTCCGGGACAGGGGACCAATGAAGCTTTCTTT.

The chain is built from TRBV5-8 and TRBJ2-7; tentatively, D is TRBD1 or TRBD2 (5 bases each). This CDR3 is built from 15 residues. Germline CDR1 SGHTS, CDR2 YDEGEE. Trimming took off 5 bases at V and 1 base at J, with 16 bases between the two ends. The CDR3 spells CASSIPMGVSYEQYF. The CDR3 region has the DNA TGTGCCAGCAGTATCCCCATGGGGGTATCCTACGAGCAGTACTTC. Full variable domain (outside the CDR3, taken from reference TRBV5-8 and TRBJ2-7): EAGVTQSPTHLIKTRGQQATLRCSPISGHTSVYWYQQALGLGLQFLLWYDEGEERNRGNFPPRFSGRQFPNYSSELNVNALELEDSALYLCASSIPMGVSYEQYFGPGTRLTVT.

Note on this clone: The junction does not match germline at one end; this may be a read error. This sequence joins TRBV5-6 and TRBJ2-7; TRBD2 aligns across 12 bases. Germline values: CDR1 SGHDT, CDR2 YYEEEE. The CDR3 spans 15 residues. The DNA of the CDR3 is TGTGCCAGCAGCGCTAGACTAGCGGGAGATCTCTATGTGGTCTTC. Residues: CASSARLAGDLYVVF.

The rearrangement links TRBV7-3 to TRBJ2-2; 9 nucleotides align to TRBD2. After removal of 8 bases from V and 8 bases from J, the junction contained 15 bases not matched to a gene. The germline CDR1 and CDR2 sequences are SGHTA and FQGTGA. This CDR3 comprises 16 residues. The CDR3 spells CASQEIAGDPTGELFF. DNA of the CDR3: TGTGCCAGCCAAGAAATAGCGGGAGACCCCACTGGGGAGCTGTTTTTT.

The V gene is TRBV7-2, the J gene TRBJ2-1; 7 nucleotides line up with TRBD2. This CDR3 has 15 residues. Germline trimming cut 2 bases from V and 8 bases from J; bases unmatched to any gene: 9. Germline V CDR1 and CDR2: SGHTA, FQGNSA. This chain's CDR3 is CASSLWGGVRYEQFF. CDR3 coding DNA: TGTGCCAGCAGCTTATGGGGGGGTGTTAGGTATGAGCAGTTCTTC.

This clone was observed once. This rearrangement joins TRBV18 to TRBJ2-7; 8 positions agree with TRBD1. Germline V gene sequence: CDR1 KGHSH, CDR2 LQKENI. The CDR3 is 16 amino acids. J was trimmed by 2 bases and V by 6 bases; bases with no gene match: 12. The CDR3 region is CASSYGRTGSPYEQYF. The CDR3 nucleotides read TGTGCCAGCTCGTATGGAAGGACAGGGTCACCCTACGAGCAGTACTTC.

V and J are TRBV28 and TRBJ1-1, with D maybe TRBD1 (5 bases). Germline loops: CDR1 MDHEN, CDR2 SYDVKM. This CDR3 has 15 residues. The germline V and J ends were trimmed by 2 bases and 3 bases, with 13 bases remaining between them. Here the CDR3 reads CASSLQGYRDTEAFF. CDR3 nucleotide sequence: TGTGCCAGCAGTTTACAGGGATACCGGGACACTGAAGCTTTCTTT.

The chain employs TRBV19 and TRBJ1-2; a weak D match, TRBD1 (5 bases). Germline values: CDR1 LNHDA, CDR2 SQIVND (reference sequence). This CDR3 contains 14 residues. V lost 6 bases, J lost 2 bases, and 13 bases lay in between. CDR3 sequence reads: CASRTGTTNYGYTF. The CDR3 DNA reads as TGTGCCAGTAGGACCGGGACTACGAACTATGGCTACACCTTC.

The chain joins TRBV12-5 to TRBJ2-3, with D possibly TRBD1 on 6 matching bases. The germline CDR1 and CDR2 sequences are LGHNT and FRNRAP. This CDR3 contains 14 residues. Deletions cut 3 bases from V and 0 bases from J, with 7 bases between. The CDR3 bases are TGTGCTAGTGGTTTACAGGGTAGCACAGATACGCAGTATTTT. Protein: CASGLQGSTDTQYF.

This clone was observed a single time. The genes are TRBV4-2 and TRBJ1-3; 10 positions match TRBD1. This CDR3 is built from 18 residues. The germline CDR1 and CDR2 sequences are LGHNA and YNFKEQ. V dropped 3 bases and J dropped 1; count of bases not matched to a gene: 9. The CDR3 nucleotides read TGTGCCAGCAGCCAGATACTGGACAGGGGGAAATCTGGAAACACCATATATTTT. Amino acids: CASSQILDRGKSGNTIYF.

The V gene is TRBV7-6, the J gene TRBJ2-3, with D uncertain. This CDR3 spans 15 amino acids. Germline CDR1 is SGHVS and CDR2 is FNYEAQ. V was cut by 5 bases and J by 1 base, with 13 bases left in between. The CDR3 sequence is CASSRNLPGTDTQYF. CDR3 bases: TGTGCCAGCAGCCGGAACCTTCCGGGCACAGATACGCAGTATTTT.

This chain connects TRBV30 to TRBJ1-4; tentatively, D is TRBD1 (5 bases). Looked up from germline, CDR1 is GTSNPN and CDR2 is SVGIG (reference sequence). Between the trimmed V and J ends, which lost 4 bases and 8 bases, there was a span of 8 bases. The CDR3 extends over 11 amino acids. The CDR3, as DNA: TGTGCCTGGATGCGGGGCGAAAAACTGTTTTTT. As protein: CAWMRGEKLFF.

V and J are TRBV10-3 and TRBJ2-1, with TRBD2 as a possible D gene (5 bases). Germline CDR1 is ENHRY and CDR2 is SYGVKD. This CDR3 has 14 residues. V dropped 8 bases and J dropped 6 bases, with 17 bases sitting between them. CDR3 sequence (DNA): TGTGCCATCCACGAGGGAACTCCGGGCAATGAGCAGTTCTTC. It codes for CAIHEGTPGNEQFF.

Only one count was recorded for this clone. This rearrangement joins TRBV18 to TRBJ2-1; TRBD1 might be the D (6 bases). The germline gives CDR1 KGHSH, CDR2 LQKENI. V was trimmed by 3 bases and J by 7 bases, leaving 10 bases between them. CDR3 length: 13 residues. The CDR3 loop is CASSPIQGNEQFF. The CDR3 coding sequence is TGTGCCAGCTCACCGATACAGGGAAATGAGCAGTTCTTC.

The chain joins TRBV29-1 to TRBJ2-2; D remains unclear. The CDR3 sequence is 13 residues long. Deletions cut 6 bases from V and 6 bases from J, with 14 bases between. Germline V gives CDR1 SQVTM, CDR2 ANQGSEA. This CDR3 reads CSVELDKPGELFF. The CDR3 coding sequence is TGCAGCGTCGAACTCGACAAGCCCGGGGAGCTGTTTTTT.

The J gene is TRBJ1-1, the V gene TRBV5-1, with unresolved D. The V gene's germline CDR1 is SGHRS and CDR2 YFSETQ. V was shortened by 3 bases and J by 4 bases, with 13 bases between the two germline ends. This CDR3 is 14 amino acids long. As DNA, the CDR3 is TGCGCCAGCAGCTACTCGGGAGGTGCCACTGAAGCTTTCTTT. This sequence encodes CASSYSGGATEAFF.

The gene calls are TRBV3-1 (or the pseudogene TRBV3-2) and TRBJ2-4; no definite D call. The CDR3 contains 14 residues. Per the germline V gene, CDR1 is LGHDT and CDR2 is YNNKEL (reference sequence). Trimming removed 0 bases from V and 0 bases from J, with 3 bases in between. In DNA, the CDR3 is TGTGCCAGCAGCCAAGAAGTAGCCAAAAACATTCAGTACTTC. Protein sequence: CASSQEVAKNIQYF.

The chain combines TRBV15 with TRBJ2-4; 14 bases are a match to TRBD2. The CDR3 is 18 amino acids. Looked up from germline, CDR1 is LNHNV and CDR2 is YYDKDF (reference sequence). V was pared by 2 bases and J by 8 bases, with 11 bases of the junction left unmatched. The CDR3 sequence: CATSRSTGTSGRRYIQYF. For the CDR3, the DNA is TGTGCCACCAGCAGATCCACCGGGACTAGCGGGAGACGCTACATTCAGTACTTC.

The chain uses TRBV28 and TRBJ2-1, with 9 bases aligning to TRBD2. J was trimmed by 4 bases and V by 6 bases; bases with no gene match: 7. This CDR3 is built from 15 residues. In germline, CDR1 is MDHEN, CDR2 SYDVKM. CDR3 loop: CASREAGGAYNEQFF. The CDR3 DNA follows: TGTGCCAGCAGGGAAGCGGGAGGAGCGTACAATGAGCAGTTCTTC.

CDR3 sequence reads: CASSEFYEQYF. In DNA, the CDR3 is TGTGCCAGCAGTGAATTCTACGAGCAGTACTTC. V is TRBV25-1 and J is TRBJ2-7; D is unclear. The CDR3 consists of 11 residues. V lost 1 base to trimming and J lost 3 bases, with 1 base between them. From germline, CDR1 is MGHDK and CDR2 SYGVNS.